The 7 T cell receptor beta chains in this list originate from one sample, sequenced in a study of CD8 T cells in ankylosing spondylitis. Points from the study as a whole: One TCR beta motif, made up of 7 or 8 highly homologous variants, appeared characteristic of ankylosing spondylitis blood.

TCRdb re-called the 5' RACE reads through MiXCR, storing one row per CDR3 protein. Of about 800,000 distinct CDR3 sequences in the sample, about 11% were seen once. Antigens for these TCRs are unknown. The source material was blood, either unsorted or a sorted T cell fraction (not recorded which). These receptors originate from a male donor with ankylosing spondylitis.

The chain combines TRBV15 with TRBJ2-7; TRBD2 aligns across 12 bases. Germline V lookup: CDR1 LNHNV, CDR2 YYDKDF (reference sequence). V lost 5 bases to trimming and J lost 1 base; unmatched junction nucleotides: 0. The CDR3 has 14 residues. DNA for the CDR3: TGTGCCACCAGCGGACTAGCGGGATCCTACGAGCAGTACTTC. It encodes CATSGLAGSYEQYF. The full variable domain, rest sourced from reference TRBV15 and TRBJ2-7, is DAMVIQNPRYQVTQFGKPVTLSCSQTLNHNVMYWYQQKSSQAPKLLFHYYDKDFNNEADTPDNFQSRRPNTSFCFLDIRSPGLGDTAMYLCATSGLAGSYEQYFGPGTRLTVT.

This clonotype was observed many times. This chain connects TRBV20-1 to TRBJ2-2; 7 bases agree with TRBD2. This CDR3 is 15 amino acids long. Germline V CDR1 and CDR2: DFQATT, SNEGSKA (reference sequence). Trimming removed 0 bases from V and 4 bases from J; junction bases left unmatched: 5. This CDR3 reads CSARERTRGTGELFF. The CDR3 DNA sequence: TGCAGTGCTAGAGAGCGGACTAGGGGCACCGGGGAGCTGTTTTTT.

The CDR3: CSAPDRVDTEAFF. CDR3 in DNA: TGCAGTGCACCTGACAGAGTCGACACTGAAGCTTTCTTT. The V gene is TRBV20-1, the J gene TRBJ1-1, with D tentatively TRBD1 (5 bases). The length of the CDR3 is 13 residues. V shed 6 bases and J shed 3 bases, with 14 bases lying between them. Germline CDR1 and CDR2: DFQATT and SNEGSKA (reference sequence).

This clonotype appeared a few times. The V and J genes are TRBV6-2 or TRBV6-3 and TRBJ1-1, with D perhaps matching TRBD1 (6 bases). The ends were cut back, 7 bases at V and 5 bases at J, with 14 bases in the middle. Germline V gives CDR1 MNHEY, CDR2 SVGEGT. The CDR3 sequence is 13 residues long. The CDR3 spells CASNGQPGTEAFF. The CDR3 coding sequence is TGTGCCAGCAACGGACAGCCGGGGACTGAAGCTTTCTTT.

This sequence joins TRBV7-2 and TRBJ2-3; D gene unclear. The CDR3 totals 16 residues. The V and J ends lost 2 bases and 0 bases respectively, with 12 bases between them. Looked up from germline, CDR1 is SGHTA and CDR2 is FQGNSA. CDR3: CASSLRSGQSTDTQYF. The CDR3 bases are TGTGCCAGCAGCTTAAGGTCTGGGCAGAGCACAGATACGCAGTATTTT.

This clonotype came up a few times. The chain recombines TRBV6-1 with TRBJ2-1; tentative D call: TRBD2 (5 bases). CDR3 length: 17 amino acids. Trimming left V 8 bases short and J 6 bases short, with 26 bases between. CDR1 is MNHNS and CDR2 is SASEGT in the germline V gene. In DNA form, the CDR3 reads TGTGCCAGCCCTCCTGAGCTACACGGATCCCGGGGCAATGAGCAGTTCTTC. Its translation: CASPPELHGSRGNEQFF.

This clonotype was found many times. The chain couples TRBV29-1 to TRBJ2-3; D ambiguous. CDR3 length: 14 residues. CDR1 and CDR2 from the germline V gene are SQVTM and ANQGSEA. V was pared by 2 bases and J by 2 bases, with 11 bases between. The CDR3 bases are TGCAGCGTTGAAAACCACACCCCCACAGATACGCAGTATTTT. Translation gives CSVENHTPTDTQYF.